This passage covers 30 T cell receptor beta chains from one sample sequenced in a study of PD-L1 blockade in urothelial cancer. Stated time point: pretreatment peripheral blood. Produced via immunoSEQ multiplex PCR; TCRdb's table is partial and in-frame only. The sample lists around 79,000 clones; approximately 80% were seen once. The sequencing used PBMCs, collected around atezolizumab (anti-PD-L1) treatment. The receptors originated from a man aged 40-49 years with urothelial cancer.

The J gene is TRBJ2-5, the V gene TRBV28, with D possibly being TRBD2 (5 bases). CDR3 size: 14 residues. The V gene lost 5 bases and the J gene lost 2 bases, with 12 bases spanning the gap. Germline V lookup: CDR1 MDHEN, CDR2 SYDVKM. This CDR3 reads CASSPTKDQETQYF. In DNA form, the CDR3 reads TGTGCCAGCAGTCCGACTAAGGATCAAGAGACCCAGTACTTC.

The rearrangement links TRBV10-3 to TRBJ1-2; D is uncertain. The germline gives CDR1 ENHRY, CDR2 SYGVKD. Trimming took off 2 bases at V and 9 bases at J, with 10 bases between the two ends. The CDR3 loop spans 12 amino acids. Here the CDR3 reads CAISETRGRYTF. CDR3 nucleotide sequence: TGTGCCATCAGTGAGACAAGAGGTCGCTACACCTTC.

V is TRBV15 and J is TRBJ2-5; 8 nucleotides line up with TRBD2. J was trimmed by 4 bases and V by 3 bases; bases with no gene match: 7. Germline assignment: CDR1 LNHNV and CDR2 YYDKDF (reference sequence). The CDR3 is 15 amino acids. CDR3 residues: CATSSYGRALETQYF. The CDR3 DNA reads as TGTGCCACCAGCAGTTACGGGAGGGCCTTAGAGACCCAGTACTTC.

The chain employs TRBV4-3 and TRBJ2-4; maybe TRBD1 (5 bases). V lost 3 bases and J lost 3, with 21 bases in between. CDR3 size: 18 residues. Germline V CDR1 and CDR2: LGHNA, YSLEER. In DNA form, the CDR3 reads TGCGCCAGCAGCCAGAGCCACAGGTGGCGCGTCGGCAAAAACATTCAGTACTTC. Translating gives CASSQSHRWRVGKNIQYF.

This rearrangement joins TRBV7-6 to TRBJ2-2; 9 bases are shared with TRBD2. Germline V gene sequence: CDR1 SGHVS, CDR2 FNYEAQ. The CDR3 sequence is 13 residues long. With V trimmed by 8 bases and J by 7 bases, 5 bases remained unmatched. As DNA, the CDR3 is TGTGCCAGCGGCGGGAGGGCGGTCGGGGAGCTGTTTTTT. Translation gives CASGGRAVGELFF.

This clone has just one count. The V and J genes are TRBV4-2 and TRBJ1-3, with TRBD1 as a possible D gene (5 bases). Germline CDR1 and CDR2: LGHNA and YNFKEQ. Trimming took 0 bases from V and 2 from J, leaving 5 bases between them. CDR3 length equals 14 residues. The CDR3: CASSQDRAGNTIYF. CDR3 bases: TGTGCCAGCAGCCAAGACAGGGCTGGAAACACCATATATTTT.

The chain is built from TRBV4-3 and TRBJ2-7; D not certain. Germline V CDR1 and CDR2: LGHNA, YSLEER. With 1 base removed from V and 7 bases from J, the gap between germline ends came to 11 bases. This CDR3 contains 13 residues. The CDR3 loop is CASSQGVSWEQYF. CDR3 in DNA: TGCGCCAGCAGCCAAGGAGTGTCCTGGGAGCAGTACTTC.

Regarding this clone: This sample also contains other DNA sequences that code for the same CDR3. This sequence joins TRBV30 and TRBJ1-1; D gene unclear. This CDR3 comprises 14 residues. Germline CDR1 is GTSNPN and CDR2 is SVGIG (reference sequence). The V end lost 0 bases, the J end lost 2 bases, and 10 bases lay between the germline ends. CDR3 in amino acids: CAWSVSRGNTEAFF. The CDR3 DNA sequence: TGTGCCTGGAGTGTATCTAGAGGCAACACTGAAGCTTTCTTT. The entire variable domain, with the rest obtained from reference TRBV30 and TRBJ1-1, is as follows: SQTIHQWPATLVQPVGSPLSLECTVEGTSNPNLYWYRQAAGRGLQLLFYSVGIGQISSEVPQNLSASRPQDRQFILSSKKLLLSDSGFYLCAWSVSRGNTEAFFGQGTRLTVV.

This chain connects TRBV27 to TRBJ2-5, with 9 bases lining up with TRBD1. Looked up from germline, CDR1 is MNHEY and CDR2 is SMNVEV (reference sequence). The CDR3 runs to 14 residues. Trimming removed 5 bases from V and 5 bases from J; junction bases left unmatched: 6. For the CDR3, the DNA is TGTGCCAGCAGTCGACTGGGACAGGGTGAGACCCAGTACTTC. Translated: CASSRLGQGETQYF.

DNA of the CDR3: TGTGCCAGCAGGCAGGGAGCGGGCTATGGCTACACCTTC. Amino acids: CASRQGAGYGYTF. The chain couples TRBV28 to TRBJ1-2; D is possibly TRBD1 (5 bases). V gave up 6 bases and J gave up 4 bases, with 12 bases separating them. There are 13 residues in the CDR3. Germline V gives CDR1 MDHEN, CDR2 SYDVKM.

The rearrangement uses TRBV28 and TRBJ1-5; no clear D. This CDR3 contains 13 residues. With 3 bases removed from V and 4 bases from J, the gap between germline ends came to 7 bases. The germline gives CDR1 MDHEN, CDR2 SYDVKM. CDR3 loop: CASSLTGNQPQHF. The CDR3 nucleotides read TGTGCCAGCAGTTTGACTGGGAATCAGCCCCAGCATTTT.

This clone showed up just a few times. J is TRBJ1-2 and V is TRBV9; D is perhaps TRBD1 (6 bases). The V gene's germline CDR1 is SGDLS and CDR2 YYNGEE. V lost 6 bases, J lost 0 bases, and 15 bases lay in between. The CDR3 spans 15 residues. In DNA form, the CDR3 reads TGTGCCAGCAATATGGACAGCACGACTAACTATGGCTACACCTTC. This codes for CASNMDSTTNYGYTF.

This rearrangement joins TRBV5-4 to TRBJ2-3; D perhaps matches TRBD2 (6 bases). Trimming removed 2 bases at V and 1 base at J, with 11 bases between. The CDR3 covers 15 residues. CDR1 and CDR2 (germline): SGHNT, YYREEE (reference sequence). CDR3 sequence (DNA): TGTGCCAGCAGCTTTCGGGGGAAAGGCACAGATACGCAGTATTTT. Translating gives CASSFRGKGTDTQYF.

The chain is built from TRBV4-2 and TRBJ2-1; a possible D gene is TRBD2 (5 bases). The CDR3 has 15 residues. The germline V gene has CDR1 LGHNA and CDR2 YNFKEQ. Trimming took off 0 bases at V and 6 bases at J, with 12 bases between the two ends. The CDR3 here is CASSQDKLASNEQFF. The CDR3 DNA reads as TGTGCCAGCAGCCAAGACAAGCTAGCATCCAATGAGCAGTTCTTC.

The chain has TRBV5-1 and TRBJ2-3; TRBD2 agrees at 12 bases. CDR3 length: 16 residues. Trimming cost V 4 bases and J 2 bases; bases outside gene matches: 5. Germline assignment: CDR1 SGHRS and CDR2 YFSETQ. In DNA form, the CDR3 reads TGCGCCAGCAGCCTAGGACTAGCGGGGACCACAGATACGCAGTATTTT. This gives the protein CASSLGLAGTTDTQYF.

V and J are TRBV5-1 and TRBJ2-7; a possible D gene is TRBD2 (6 bases). The V end was cut by 1 base, the J end by 6 bases, with 14 bases between. The CDR3 loop spans 14 amino acids. Germline V lookup: CDR1 SGHRS, CDR2 YFSETQ. CDR3 nucleotides: TGCGCCAGCAGCTTGACGGGGACTTACTCCGAGCAGTACTTC. Its protein is CASSLTGTYSEQYF.

The gene calls are TRBV14 and TRBJ1-3; 9 bases are shared with TRBD1. The CDR3 has 16 amino acids. Germline CDR1 reads SGHDN; CDR2 reads FVKESK. V shed 4 bases and J 4 bases; nucleotides not matched to a gene: 8. The CDR3 sequence: CASSRNNRGQGNTIYF. In DNA form, the CDR3 reads TGTGCCAGCAGCCGGAACAACAGGGGGCAAGGAAACACCATATATTTT.

The chain couples TRBV6-1 to TRBJ2-5; D call uncertain. With 6 bases removed from V and 3 bases from J, the gap between germline ends came to 8 bases. The CDR3 runs 12 residues. Germline CDR1 MNHNS, CDR2 SASEGT. The CDR3 is CASSETKETQYF. As DNA, the CDR3 is TGTGCCAGCAGCGAGACAAAAGAGACCCAGTACTTC.

V and J are TRBV29-1 and TRBJ2-6; 7 bases line up with TRBD1. CDR1 is SQVTM and CDR2 is ANQGSEA in the germline V gene. The CDR3 spans 17 residues. V lost 5 bases, J lost 0 bases, and 10 bases stayed unmatched. The CDR3, as DNA: TGCAGCGTTCAAACCGACAGGGAGTTCTCTGGGGCCAACGTCCTGACTTTC. Protein product: CSVQTDREFSGANVLTF.

V gene TRBV6-5 combines with J gene TRBJ2-1, with 8 bases aligning to TRBD2. This CDR3 has 14 amino acids. V was clipped by 5 bases and J by 7 bases; unmatched bases: 7. The germline V gene has CDR1 MNHEY and CDR2 SVGAGI. CDR3 loop: CASSRLAPANEQFF. DNA for the CDR3: TGTGCCAGCAGTAGACTAGCGCCAGCGAATGAGCAGTTCTTC.

V is TRBV10-2 and J is TRBJ2-5; 7 bases align to TRBD1. CDR1 and CDR2 (germline): WSHSY, SAAADI. CDR3 length: 16 residues. V lost 5 bases to trimming and J lost 6 bases; unmatched junction nucleotides: 15. Written as DNA, the CDR3 is TGCGCCAGCAGTTGGGTTGCGGTCCAAGGGGGCAAGACCCAGTACTTC. Translated: CASSWVAVQGGKTQYF.

The sample holds a few counts of this clone. The chain couples TRBV5-1 to TRBJ1-1, with D hard to call. The CDR3 has 16 residues. Germline CDR1 and CDR2: SGHRS and YFSETQ. V lost 4 bases to trimming and J lost 0 bases, with 16 bases between them. The CDR3, as DNA: TGCGCCAGCAGCGCGGACTGGGGTAGGGTGAACACTGAAGCTTTCTTT. Its protein is CASSADWGRVNTEAFF.

This chain connects TRBV30 to TRBJ2-1, with TRBD2 matching 8 bases. The CDR3 has 15 residues. Germline values: CDR1 GTSNPN, CDR2 SVGIG (reference sequence). Trimming cost V 7 bases and J 5 bases; bases outside gene matches: 13. The CDR3 region is CASQRESPRDNEQFF. CDR3 sequence (DNA): TGTGCCTCCCAGCGGGAGTCCCCCCGCGACAATGAGCAGTTCTTC.

The chain employs TRBV6-1 and TRBJ1-3; 8 bases line up with TRBD1. CDR3 length equals 14 residues. The V segment lost 4 bases and the J segment 4 bases; nucleotides outside the gene matches: 3. CDR1 MNHNS and CDR2 SASEGT come from the germline V gene. The CDR3: CASSADRVGNTIYF. CDR3 nucleotides: TGTGCCAGCAGTGCGGACAGGGTAGGAAACACCATATATTTT.

This clone was counted a few times. V usage is TRBV9 and J usage is TRBJ1-1, with D possibly matching TRBD1 (5 bases). V lost 2 bases and J 5 bases, leaving 13 bases between the germline ends. The germline V gene encodes CDR1 SGDLS and CDR2 YYNGEE. The CDR3 is 14 residues long. The chain's CDR3 is CASSVGGGWTEAFF. The CDR3 bases are TGTGCCAGCAGCGTCGGGGGAGGTTGGACTGAAGCTTTCTTT. Supplemented by reference TRBV9 and TRBJ1-1, the full variable domain reads DSGVTQTPKHLITATGQRVTLRCSPRSGDLSVYWYQQSLDQGLQFLIQYYNGEERAKGNILERFSAQQFPDLHSELNLSSLELGDSALYFCASSVGGGWTEAFFGQGTRLTVV.

The chain combines TRBV6-6 with TRBJ2-1, with 7 bases that match TRBD1. With 6 bases clipped from V and 6 bases from J, the junction kept 5 bases outside the gene matches. Germline V CDR1 and CDR2: MNHNY, SVGAGI (reference sequence). The CDR3 runs 13 residues. The CDR3 region is CASRADRANEQFF. The DNA of the CDR3 is TGTGCCAGCAGAGCCGACAGGGCCAATGAGCAGTTCTTC.

V usage is TRBV28 and J usage is TRBJ2-1, with 10 bases matching TRBD1. Germline trimming cut 10 bases from V and 4 bases from J; bases unmatched to any gene: 13. Germline loops: CDR1 MDHEN, CDR2 SYDVKM. CDR3 length: 16 amino acids. CDR3 nucleotides: TGTGCCACTCACCGACGGACAGGGGGTCTATACAATGAGCAGTTCTTC. This sequence encodes CATHRRTGGLYNEQFF.

This chain uses TRBV7-6 with TRBJ2-5; 7 bases fit TRBD2. Germline CDR1 is SGHVS and CDR2 is FNYEAQ. V was clipped by 1 base and J by 1 base; unmatched bases: 3. The CDR3 is 15 residues long. The chain's CDR3 is CASSLGGRIQETQYF. In nucleotides, the CDR3 is TGTGCCAGCAGCTTAGGCGGGAGAATCCAAGAGACCCAGTACTTC.

This chain links TRBV9 with TRBJ2-1; TRBD1 aligns across 9 bases. The CDR3 is 13 residues long. V lost 3 bases, J lost 7 bases, and 2 bases stayed unmatched. Germline V lookup: CDR1 SGDLS, CDR2 YYNGEE. This CDR3 is CASSGQGGNEQFF. For the CDR3, the DNA is TGTGCCAGCAGCGGACAGGGGGGAAATGAGCAGTTCTTC. The entire variable domain, with the rest obtained from reference TRBV9 and TRBJ2-1, is as follows: DSGVTQTPKHLITATGQRVTLRCSPRSGDLSVYWYQQSLDQGLQFLIQYYNGEERAKGNILERFSAQQFPDLHSELNLSSLELGDSALYFCASSGQGGNEQFFGPGTRLTVL.

The CDR3, as DNA: TGTGCCAGCAGCCGGGGACAGATTGAAAAACTGTTTTTT. This encodes CASSRGQIEKLFF. The rearrangement uses TRBV4-2 and TRBJ1-4, with TRBD1 matching over 7 bases. Germline assignment: CDR1 LGHNA and CDR2 YNFKEQ. J was trimmed by 7 bases and V by 4 bases; bases with no gene match: 3. This CDR3 contains 13 residues.